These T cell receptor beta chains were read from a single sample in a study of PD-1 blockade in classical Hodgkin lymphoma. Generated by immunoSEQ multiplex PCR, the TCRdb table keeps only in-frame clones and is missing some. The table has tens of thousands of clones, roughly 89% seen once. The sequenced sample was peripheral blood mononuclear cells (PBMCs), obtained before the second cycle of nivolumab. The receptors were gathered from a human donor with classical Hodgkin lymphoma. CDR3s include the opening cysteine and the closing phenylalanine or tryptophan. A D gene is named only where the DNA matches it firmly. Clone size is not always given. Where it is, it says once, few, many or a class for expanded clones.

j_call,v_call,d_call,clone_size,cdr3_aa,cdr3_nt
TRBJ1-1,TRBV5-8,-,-,CASSLYEGTQNTEAFF,TGTGCCAGCAGCTTGTACGAGGGGACACAGAACACTGAAGCTTTCTTT
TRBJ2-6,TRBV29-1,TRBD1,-,CSVEVGQGTTGANVLTF,TGCAGCGTTGAAGTGGGACAGGGAACGACTGGGGCCAACGTCCTGACTTTC
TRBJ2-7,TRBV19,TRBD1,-,CASSVDRWTYEQYF,TGTGCCAGTAGTGTGGACAGGTGGACCTACGAGCAGTACTTC
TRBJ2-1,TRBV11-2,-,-,CASSLDLVGGPNNEQFF,TGTGCCAGCAGCTTAGATTTGGTGGGGGGGCCCAACAATGAGCAGTTCTTC
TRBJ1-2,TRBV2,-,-,CASSEQGSYGYTF,TGTGCCAGCAGTGAACAGGGGAGCTATGGCTACACCTTC
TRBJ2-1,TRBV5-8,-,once,CASMIVNEQFF,TGTGCCAGCATGATTGTCAATGAGCAGTTCTTC
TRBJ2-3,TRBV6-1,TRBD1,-,CASSDRDRGVTDTQYF,TGTGCCAGCAGTGACAGGGACAGGGGAGTAACAGATACGCAGTATTTT
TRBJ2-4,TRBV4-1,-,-,CASSQVGTGRAKNIQYF,TGCGCCAGCAGCCAAGTTGGCACAGGCCGAGCCAAAAACATTCAGTACTTC
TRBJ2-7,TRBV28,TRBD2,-,CASSTSGGAPNEQYF,TGTGCCAGCAGTACTAGCGGGGGCGCCCCCAACGAGCAGTACTTC
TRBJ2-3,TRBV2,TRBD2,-,CASSDFVTSGRLDTQYF,TGTGCCAGCAGTGATTTCGTGACTAGCGGGAGGCTGGATACGCAGTATTTT
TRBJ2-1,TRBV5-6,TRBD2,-,CASSVRLANYNEQFF,TGTGCCAGCAGCGTCCGACTAGCTAACTACAATGAGCAGTTCTTC
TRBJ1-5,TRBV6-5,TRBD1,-,CASSLTGANQPQHF,TGTGCCAGCAGCCTGACAGGGGCAAATCAGCCCCAGCATTTT
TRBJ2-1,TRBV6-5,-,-,CASSYESTGRYNEQFF,TGTGCCAGCAGTTATGAATCCACTGGACGTTACAATGAGCAGTTCTTC
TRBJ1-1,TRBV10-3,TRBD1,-,CAASGTENTEAFF,TGTGCCGCCTCCGGGACAGAGAACACTGAAGCTTTCTTT
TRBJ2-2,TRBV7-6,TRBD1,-,CASSLGGTGGRDDTGELFF,TGTGCCAGCAGCTTAGGAGGGACAGGGGGCCGTGACGACACCGGGGAGCTGTTTTTT
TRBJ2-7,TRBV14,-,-,CASSKSGGWGLSSYEQYF,TGTGCCAGCAGCAAAAGTGGGGGATGGGGCCTAAGCTCCTACGAGCAGTACTTC
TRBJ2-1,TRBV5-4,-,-,CASSSGQYNEQFF,TGTGCCAGCAGCTCGGGACAATACAATGAGCAGTTCTTC
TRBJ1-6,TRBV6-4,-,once,CGGIHYSPLHF,TGTGGGGGGATCCACTATTCACCCCTCCACTTT
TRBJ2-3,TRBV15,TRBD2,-,CATSGGTTLTDTQYF,TGTGCCACCAGCGGCGGGACTACACTCACAGATACGCAGTATTTT
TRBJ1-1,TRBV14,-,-,CASSLGIRRDMNTEAFF,TGTGCCAGCAGCCTCGGTATCCGACGGGATATGAACACTGAAGCTTTCTTT
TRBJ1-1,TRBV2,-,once,CASRNGIGNTEAFF,TGTGCCAGCCGTAACGGAATCGGAAACACTGAAGCTTTCTTT
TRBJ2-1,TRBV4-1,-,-,CASSQPRQLGNEQFF,TGCGCCAGCAGCCAGCCTCGACAGTTAGGCAATGAGCAGTTCTTC
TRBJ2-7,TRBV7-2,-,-,CASSLVVFSYEQYF,TGTGCCAGCAGCTTAGTAGTTTTCTCCTACGAGCAGTACTTC
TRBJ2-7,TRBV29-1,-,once,CSVNVRANYEQYF,TGCAGCGTTAATGTACGGGCGAACTACGAGCAGTACTTC
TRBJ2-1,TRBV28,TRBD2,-,CASSPNGLAGRYNEQFF,TGTGCCAGCAGTCCCAACGGACTAGCTGGTCGCTACAATGAGCAGTTCTTC
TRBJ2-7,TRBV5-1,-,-,CASSIDTVYEQYF,TGCGCCAGCAGCATCGACACCGTCTACGAGCAGTACTTC
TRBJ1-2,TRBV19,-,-,CASNPTESNPSYGYTF,TGTGCCAGTAATCCGACAGAGTCGAACCCAAGCTATGGCTACACCTTC
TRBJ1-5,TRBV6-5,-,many,CASSSLGASNQPQHF,TGTGCCAGCAGCTCTCTGGGCGCTAGCAATCAGCCCCAGCATTTT
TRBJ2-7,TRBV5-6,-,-,CASSSTADGYEQYF,TGTGCCAGCAGCTCGACCGCGGACGGGTACGAGCAGTACTTC
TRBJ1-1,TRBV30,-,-,CAWSQANTEAFF,TGTGCCTGGTCACAGGCGAACACTGAAGCTTTCTTT
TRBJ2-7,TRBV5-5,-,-,CASSIGRKSDEQYF,TGTGCCAGCAGCATTGGGAGGAAGTCAGACGAGCAGTACTTC
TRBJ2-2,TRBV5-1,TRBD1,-,CASKATGTVNTGELFF,TGCGCCAGCAAAGCCACAGGGACAGTTAACACCGGGGAGCTGTTTTTT
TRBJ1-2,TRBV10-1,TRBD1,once,CASSGTGSYGYTF,TGCGCCAGCAGTGGGACAGGTAGCTATGGCTACACCTTC
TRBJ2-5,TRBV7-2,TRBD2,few,CASSLRTSGETQYF,TGTGCCAGCAGCTTAAGAACTAGCGGGGAGACCCAGTACTTC
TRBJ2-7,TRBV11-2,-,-,CASRSLVQPVYEQYF,TGTGCCAGCAGGTCACTAGTACAACCCGTCTACGAGCAGTACTTC
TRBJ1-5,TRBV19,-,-,CASSLRGSGQPQHF,TGTGCCAGTAGTCTTAGGGGCTCGGGTCAGCCCCAGCATTTT
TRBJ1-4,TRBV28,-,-,CATKGSNEKLFF,TGTGCGACAAAGGGTAGTAATGAAAAACTGTTTTTT
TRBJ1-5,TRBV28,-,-,CASSFLIWNSNQPQHF,TGTGCCAGCAGTTTCCTCATCTGGAATAGCAATCAGCCCCAGCATTTT
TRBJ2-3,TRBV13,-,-,CASSPFGVVIHTQYF,TGTGCCAGCAGCCCATTTGGGGTGGTCATACATACGCAGTATTTT
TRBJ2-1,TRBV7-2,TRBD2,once,CASSSRWPSGENEQFF,TGTGCCAGCAGCTCAAGATGGCCTAGCGGGGAGAATGAGCAGTTCTTC
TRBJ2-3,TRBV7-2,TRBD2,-,CASSLGLAGFRDTQYF,TGTGCCAGCAGCTTGGGACTAGCGGGGTTCAGAGATACGCAGTATTTT
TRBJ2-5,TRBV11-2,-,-,CASSSTGLEETQYF,TGTGCCAGCAGCTCAACGGGGCTGGAAGAGACCCAGTACTTC
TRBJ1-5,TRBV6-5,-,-,CASRGPNQPQHF,TGTGCCAGCAGGGGCCCCAATCAGCCCCAGCATTTT
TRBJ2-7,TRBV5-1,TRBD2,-,CASSPVAGSYEQYF,TGCGCCAGCAGCCCTGTAGCGGGATCCTACGAGCAGTACTTC
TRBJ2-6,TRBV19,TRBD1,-,CATHLQGASGANVLTF,TGTGCCACCCACCTACAGGGGGCGTCCGGGGCCAACGTCCTGACTTTC
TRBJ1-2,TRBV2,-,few,CASSNTGSYTF,TGTGCCAGCAGCAATACTGGAAGCTACACCTTC
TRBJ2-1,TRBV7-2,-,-,CASSLEPDNEQFF,TGTGCCAGCAGCTTAGAACCAGACAATGAGCAGTTCTTC
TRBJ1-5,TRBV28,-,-,CASSFWGRALSNQPQHF,TGTGCCAGCAGTTTCTGGGGGAGGGCTCTCAGCAATCAGCCCCAGCATTTT
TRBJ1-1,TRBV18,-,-,CASSPKQLNTEAFF,TGTGCCAGCTCACCAAAGCAGCTTAACACTGAAGCTTTCTTT
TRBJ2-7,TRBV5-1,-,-,CASRMNSYEQYF,TGCGCCAGCAGGATGAATAGCTACGAGCAGTACTTC
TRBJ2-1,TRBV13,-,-,CASSLEGNEQFF,TGTGCCAGCAGCTTAGAGGGAAATGAGCAGTTCTTC
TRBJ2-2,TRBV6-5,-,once,CASSYPGTGELFF,TGTGCCAGCAGTTACCCCGGCACCGGGGAGCTGTTTTTT
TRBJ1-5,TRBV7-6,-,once,CASSLSSLEPQHF,TGTGCCAGCAGCTTGTCCTCACTCGAGCCCCAGCATTTT
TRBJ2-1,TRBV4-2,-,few,CASQVAGHNEQFF,TGTGCCAGCCAAGTAGCAGGTCACAATGAGCAGTTCTTC
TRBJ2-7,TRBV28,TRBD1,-,CASSFTGGVYEQYF,TGTGCCAGCAGTTTCACAGGGGGCGTGTACGAGCAGTACTTC
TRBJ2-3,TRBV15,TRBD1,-,CATRRDSPLYF,TGTGCCACCAGACGGGACAGCCCCTTGTATTTT
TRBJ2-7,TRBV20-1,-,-,CSAPIHYEQYF,TGCAGTGCTCCAATCCACTACGAGCAGTACTTC
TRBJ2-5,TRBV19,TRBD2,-,CASSIEAGGSQTQYF,TGTGCCAGTAGTATAGAAGCGGGGGGATCGCAGACCCAGTACTTC
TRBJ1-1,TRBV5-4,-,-,CASSSGPYEAFF,TGTGCCAGCAGCTCAGGACCTTATGAAGCTTTCTTT
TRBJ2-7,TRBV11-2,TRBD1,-,CASSLDGAGTGVYYEQYF,TGTGCCAGCAGCTTAGATGGGGCCGGGACAGGGGTTTACTACGAGCAGTACTTC